The text below deals with one T cell receptor beta chain. The antigen is not known. CDR1 and CDR2 (germline): SEHNR, FQNEAQ (reference sequence). This CDR3 comprises 15 residues. Trimming stripped 1 base from V and 1 base from J, with 10 bases between. The donors were in the 120-subject validation cohort; that cohort was separate from the approximately 700-subject first cohort. This specimen comes from a study of cytomegalovirus exposure and HLA in healthy donors. About the study: The approximately 120 validation repertoires, a later analysis reported, used the same platform as the roughly 650 repertoires from the first cohort. Study outcomes and limitations: Among TCR beta chains, those listed as cytomegalovirus-associated numbered some 170. Rarity held for most TCR sequences, but there were some public TCRs that occurred in many donors.

The assay was immunoSEQ multiplex PCR, and TCRdb's table has in-frame clones only and misses some. The data hold roughly 350,000 clones, with approximately 90% observed a single time. This sequence was found in a woman aged 18-29 years in good health and CMV-seronegative. Sequencing was performed on PBMCs. J is TRBJ1-1 and V is TRBV7-9; D not resolved. The CDR3 bases are TGTGCCAGCAGCTTAGAAAGGAGGGAGAACACTGAAGCTTTCTTT. Translation: CASSLERRENTEAFF.